Shown below are 28 T cell receptor beta chains from a single sample sequenced in a study of cytomegalovirus exposure and HLA in healthy donors. A multiplex PCR was run with 60 Vbeta primers and 13 Jbeta primers. Profiling relied on immunoSEQ multiplex PCR, and the TCRdb table lists in-frame clones only, not all of them. The sample has 95,000 to 150,000 clones, about 81% seen once; the top ten hold 0.85% to 1.4%. The sample was PBMCs. These receptors were obtained from a woman aged 25-40 years in good health and CMV-seronegative.

V usage is TRBV19 and J usage is TRBJ2-3; 7 bases match TRBD2. The V gene's germline CDR1 is LNHDA and CDR2 SQIVND (reference sequence). The junction had 10 bases not matched to a gene; V was cut back by 3 bases and J by 4 bases. The CDR3 totals 16 residues. Here the CDR3 DNA reads TGTGCCAGTAGTATTCCGGCGGGGGAGGGTGCAGATACGCAGTATTTT. The encoded protein is CASSIPAGEGADTQYF. The full variable domain, in which reference TRBV19 and TRBJ2-3 provide the parts outside the CDR3, is DGGITQSPKYLFRKEGQNVTLSCEQNLNHDAMYWYRQDPGQGLRLIYYSQIVNDFQKGDIAEGYSVSREKKESFPLTVTSAQKNPTAFYLCASSIPAGEGADTQYFGPGTRLTVL.

This chain uses TRBV11-2 with TRBJ2-7, with 12 bases matching TRBD1. J was trimmed by 3 bases and V by 7 bases; bases with no gene match: 4. This CDR3 has 14 amino acids. Germline CDR1 is SGHAT and CDR2 is FQNNGV. The CDR3 is CASTRDRGHYEQYF. CDR3 nucleotides: TGTGCCAGCACCCGGGACAGGGGGCACTACGAGCAGTACTTC.

The V call is TRBV5-1, the J call TRBJ2-1, with TRBD1 as a possible D gene (6 bases). The germline CDR1 and CDR2 sequences are SGHRS and YFSETQ. The germline V and J ends were trimmed by 3 bases and 0 bases, with 10 bases remaining between them. The CDR3 totals 15 residues. The CDR3 loop reads CASSSGTYSYNEQFF. In nucleotides, the CDR3 is TGCGCCAGCAGCTCCGGGACATACTCCTACAATGAGCAGTTCTTC. The entire variable domain, with the rest obtained from reference TRBV5-1 and TRBJ2-1, is as follows: KAGVTQTPRYLIKTRGQQVTLSCSPISGHRSVSWYQQTPGQGLQFLFEYFSETQRNKGNFPGRFSGRQFSNSRSEMNVSTLELGDSALYLCASSSGTYSYNEQFFGPGTRLTVL.

The chain carries TRBV27 and TRBJ1-6, with a tentative D call TRBD1 (5 bases). Germline-derived CDR1 and CDR2 are MNHEY and SMNVEV (reference sequence). V was clipped by 4 bases and J by 0 bases, with 13 bases between them. The CDR3 is 17 residues long. The CDR3 nucleotides are TGTGCCAGCAGTTCCAGGGATCCCTTCTCCTATAATTCACCCCTCCACTTT. Translating it yields CASSSRDPFSYNSPLHF.

This clone was found a few times. The chain employs TRBV19 and TRBJ1-4, with no clear D. From germline, CDR1 is LNHDA and CDR2 SQIVND (reference sequence). V shed 7 bases and J shed 6 bases, with 15 bases lying between them. This CDR3 has 14 residues. CDR3 sequence: CASMWTLEDEKLFF. The CDR3 DNA reads as TGTGCCAGTATGTGGACTCTAGAAGATGAAAAACTGTTTTTT.

The rearrangement joins TRBV9 to TRBJ2-1, with 10 bases identical to TRBD2. The CDR3 loop spans 15 amino acids. Germline V gene lookup returns CDR1 SGDLS and CDR2 YYNGEE. V shed 4 bases and J 6 bases; nucleotides not matched to a gene: 7. The CDR3 reads CASSSTSGTRNEQFF. As DNA, the CDR3 is TGTGCCAGCAGCTCAACTAGCGGGACCCGCAATGAGCAGTTCTTC.

The rearrangement uses TRBV4-1 and TRBJ2-1; 8 bases line up with TRBD1. The germline gives CDR1 MGHRA, CDR2 YSYEKL. Trimming removed 1 base from V and 2 bases from J; junction bases left unmatched: 4. The CDR3 is 16 amino acids. Written as DNA, the CDR3 is TGCGCCAGCAGCCAAGCTCAGGGGGCGGCCTACAATGAGCAGTTCTTC. It translates to CASSQAQGAAYNEQFF.

The chain couples TRBV5-1 to TRBJ1-5, with D maybe TRBD1 (5 bases). CDR3 size: 14 residues. V lost 1 base, J lost 5 bases, and 10 bases lay in between. Germline CDR1 is SGHRS and CDR2 is YFSETQ. The CDR3 is CASSLTGRDQPQHF. The CDR3 DNA follows: TGCGCCAGCAGCTTGACAGGCCGAGATCAGCCCCAGCATTTT.

This chain uses TRBV5-1 with TRBJ2-2; TRBD1 is a possible D gene (6 bases). CDR3 length: 14 residues. Trimming removed 1 base from V and 8 bases from J, with 12 bases in between. Germline CDR1 SGHRS, CDR2 YFSETQ. CDR3 sequence (DNA): TGCGCCAGCAGCTTGCCCCTGGGGGCTGGGGAGCTGTTTTTT. Its translation is CASSLPLGAGELFF.

The genes are TRBV7-9 and TRBJ2-1; a possible D gene is TRBD1 (6 bases). Deletions cut 4 bases from V and 3 bases from J, with 16 bases between. In germline, CDR1 is SEHNR, CDR2 FQNEAQ (reference sequence). The CDR3 runs 16 residues. For the CDR3, the DNA is TGTGCCAGCAGCTACCTCAGGGGTGAGGGCTACAATGAGCAGTTCTTC. This translates into CASSYLRGEGYNEQFF. The full variable domain, rest sourced from reference TRBV7-9 and TRBJ2-1, is DTGVSQNPRHKITKRGQNVTFRCDPISEHNRLYWYRQTLGQGPEFLTYFQNEAQLEKSRLLSDRFSAERPKGSFSTLEIQRTEQGDSAMYLCASSYLRGEGYNEQFFGPGTRLTVL.

The table lists this clone with a count of one. The chain uses TRBV6-4 and TRBJ2-7, with TRBD1 matching 8 bases. V was pared by 6 bases and J by 3 bases, with 4 bases of the junction left unmatched. Germline CDR1 and CDR2: MRHNA and SNTAGT. CDR3 length: 13 amino acids. This chain's CDR3 is CASRGQGLYEQYF. CDR3 in DNA: TGTGCCAGCAGAGGACAGGGCCTCTACGAGCAGTACTTC.

The rearrangement uses TRBV12-2 and TRBJ2-7; TRBD1 is the table's D call, not checked against the DNA. TRBV12-2 is a known pseudogene. This CDR3 comprises 15 residues. The CDR3 sequence is CASRFDDRASYEQYF. DNA of the CDR3: TGTGCAAGTCGCTTTGATGACAGGGCGTCCTACGAGCAGTACTTC.

This clone was counted only a few times. The rearrangement links TRBV20-1 to TRBJ1-1, with D hard to call. This CDR3 has 11 amino acids. The V gene lost 4 bases and the J gene lost 1 base, with 4 bases spanning the gap. The germline V gene encodes CDR1 DFQATT and CDR2 SNEGSKA (reference sequence). This CDR3 is CSATRNTEAFF. In DNA form, the CDR3 reads TGCAGTGCTACCCGGAACACTGAAGCTTTCTTT.

In its sample, this clone was seen once. The chain links TRBV19 to TRBJ1-2, with TRBD1 matching over 9 bases. CDR3 length equals 14 residues. Unmatched junction bases numbered 7, after V lost 4 bases and J lost 7 bases. Germline CDR1 reads LNHDA; CDR2 reads SQIVND (reference sequence). CDR3 DNA: TGTGCCAGTAGTAGAGGACAGGGGAGGCCTGGCTACACCTTC. It specifies CASSRGQGRPGYTF.

This clone was found once. The rearrangement joins TRBV7-3 to TRBJ2-5; TRBD2 is a possible D gene (6 bases). V was cut by 6 bases and J by 5 bases, with 16 bases left in between. This CDR3 region has 14 residues. In germline, CDR1 is SGHTA, CDR2 FQGTGA. The CDR3 here is CASSLAGGGETQYF. The CDR3 DNA is TGTGCCAGCAGTTTGGCCGGTGGAGGGGAGACCCAGTACTTC.

The V call is TRBV6-6, the J call TRBJ1-5; 7 bases line up with TRBD1. The CDR3 is made up of 15 amino acids. V lost 2 bases to trimming and J lost 2 bases; unmatched junction nucleotides: 3. Per the germline V gene, CDR1 is MNHNY and CDR2 is SVGAGI (reference sequence). The CDR3 spells CASSYRQGGNQPQHF. As DNA, the CDR3 is TGTGCCAGCAGTTACAGACAGGGCGGCAATCAGCCCCAGCATTTT.

The rearrangement uses TRBV2 and TRBJ2-1; 7 bases map to TRBD2. The CDR3 length is 14 residues. Germline loops: CDR1 SNHLY, CDR2 FYNNEI. J was trimmed by 5 bases and V by 7 bases; bases with no gene match: 8. CDR3 DNA sequence: TGTGCCAGCACCAGGGAGGGGTCCGACAATGAGCAGTTCTTC. It encodes CASTREGSDNEQFF.

The chain links TRBV19 to TRBJ2-1, with 12 bases matching TRBD2. Trimming cost V 9 bases and J 3 bases; bases outside gene matches: 3. Germline CDR1 reads LNHDA; CDR2 reads SQIVND (reference sequence). This CDR3 comprises 14 residues. CDR3 sequence reads: CASGLAGNYNEQFF. The DNA of the CDR3 is TGTGCCAGCGGACTAGCGGGGAACTACAATGAGCAGTTCTTC.

The chain couples TRBV2 to TRBJ2-5; 11 bases agree with TRBD2. In germline, CDR1 is SNHLY, CDR2 FYNNEI. With 5 bases clipped from V and 6 bases from J, the junction kept 14 bases outside the gene matches. CDR3 length: 17 amino acids. The CDR3: CASSRETSGTGGKTQYF. The CDR3 bases are TGTGCCAGCAGTAGGGAGACTAGCGGGACCGGAGGGAAGACCCAGTACTTC.

The chain recombines TRBV18 with TRBJ2-2; no reliable D call. Germline V lookup: CDR1 KGHSH, CDR2 LQKENI. The CDR3 runs 16 residues. Trimming removed 3 bases from V and 0 bases from J, with 11 bases in between. The CDR3: CASSPRWLANTGELFF. The CDR3 DNA follows: TGTGCCAGCTCACCCCGTTGGCTAGCGAACACCGGGGAGCTGTTTTTT.

This chain links TRBV4-1 with TRBJ2-3; 8 positions agree with TRBD2. Germline-derived CDR1 and CDR2 are MGHRA and YSYEKL. The V and J ends lost 4 bases and 2 bases, in that order; junction bases with no gene match: 8. The CDR3 spans 16 residues. The CDR3 is CASSPVIAGITDTQYF. CDR3 in DNA: TGCGCCAGCAGCCCAGTCATAGCGGGAATCACAGATACGCAGTATTTT.

DNA of the CDR3: TGTGCCAGCAGTGAACTAGGACAGGGGACCTACTACGAGCAGTACTTC. Translated: CASSELGQGTYYEQYF. The chain couples TRBV6-1 to TRBJ2-7, with 9 bases matching TRBD1. The CDR3 spans 16 residues. The J segment lost 3 bases and the V segment lost 2 bases, leaving 8 bases of the junction unmatched. Germline V gene lookup returns CDR1 MNHNS and CDR2 SASEGT.

The V call is TRBV21-1, the J call TRBJ2-7; TRBD1 is taken as the D call from the table, unchecked against the DNA. TRBV21-1 is a listed pseudogene. This CDR3 comprises 14 residues. The DNA of the CDR3 is TGTGCCAGCAGCACGGAGGACAGCTCCTACGAGCAGTACTTC. It translates to CASSTEDSSYEQYF.

With regard to this clone: Sequence at one end of the junction differs from germline and may be a read error. The chain joins TRBV5-5 to TRBJ1-2; 7 bases are shared with TRBD1. This CDR3 has 11 amino acids. Germline-derived CDR1 and CDR2 are SGHKS and YYEKEE (reference sequence). CDR3 loop: CASSFTGAAFF. CDR3 DNA sequence: TGTGCCAGCAGCTTTACAGGGGCGGCCTTCTTC.

The V call is TRBV11-3, the J call TRBJ2-2; no reliable D call. The germline V and J ends were trimmed by 5 bases and 6 bases, with 10 bases remaining between them. The germline CDR1 and CDR2 sequences are SGHNT and YENEEA. This CDR3 spans 13 amino acids. The chain's CDR3 is CASSRSVAGELFF. CDR3 in DNA: TGTGCCAGCAGCCGGAGTGTGGCCGGGGAGCTGTTTTTT.

The V gene is TRBV7-9, the J gene TRBJ1-1; 8 bases match TRBD1. Germline V gene lookup returns CDR1 SEHNR and CDR2 FQNEAQ (reference sequence). Germline trimming cut 1 base from V and 0 bases from J; bases unmatched to any gene: 4. The CDR3 contains 16 residues. CDR3 sequence: CASSLVPQGVNTEAFF. The CDR3 bases are TGTGCCAGCAGCTTAGTTCCACAGGGGGTGAACACTGAAGCTTTCTTT. Full variable domain (remainder filled in from reference TRBV7-9 and TRBJ1-1): DTGVSQNPRHKITKRGQNVTFRCDPISEHNRLYWYRQTLGQGPEFLTYFQNEAQLEKSRLLSDRFSAERPKGSFSTLEIQRTEQGDSAMYLCASSLVPQGVNTEAFFGQGTRLTVV.

A remark on this clone: A read error may account for a junction end that differs from germline. This chain connects TRBV4-1 to TRBJ2-7; D is possibly TRBD1 (6 bases). CDR3 length equals 13 residues. CDR1 is MGHRA and CDR2 is YSYEKL in the germline V gene. CDR3 in amino acids: CASSRTGNYEQYF. The CDR3 nucleotides are TGTGCCAGCAGCCGTACAGGGAACTACGAGCAGTACTTC.

The CDR3 spells CASSTPTNRGTMNTEAFF. In DNA form, the CDR3 reads TGTGCCAGTAGTACCCCCACTAACAGGGGTACAATGAACACTGAAGCTTTCTTT. V gene TRBV19 combines with J gene TRBJ1-1; TRBD1 matches 7 bases. The V segment lost 4 bases and the J segment 0 bases; nucleotides outside the gene matches: 14. CDR1 is LNHDA, CDR2 SQIVND, per germline (reference sequence). The CDR3 is 18 amino acids.